This entry describes one T cell receptor beta chain. Using immunoSEQ multiplex PCR, the repertoire was profiled, and TCRdb retains in-frame clones only, with some absent. The sample shows some 70,000 clones, 91% of them seen only once. The sample belongs to a study of OX40 agonist ivuxolimab in advanced cancers. V was shortened by 1 base and J by 9 bases, with 13 bases between the two germline ends. Per the germline V gene, CDR1 is LGHNT and CDR2 is FRNRAP. The CDR3 is made up of 14 amino acids. The timepoints at which blood was sampled were baseline, cycle 4 day 1, and cycle 7 day 1. The rearrangement links TRBV12-5 to TRBJ1-5; the D gene is possibly TRBD1 (5 bases). The clonotype was recovered from an adult with an advanced solid tumor such as melanoma, head and neck, liver or kidney cancer. The material was CD4+ or CD8+ T cells sorted from blood, obtained in a trial of the OX40 agonist ivuxolimab. The CDR3 reads CASGLGAGVGPQHF. The CDR3 DNA is TGTGCTAGTGGTTTGGGTGCGGGGGTAGGGCCCCAGCATTTT.